What follows are 10 T cell receptor beta chains derived from one specimen sequenced in a study of control samples from healthy donors and cancer patients. TCRdb's copy holds only in-frame clones and misses some; the assay was immunoSEQ multiplex PCR. This repertoire shows more than 100,000 clones, 85% to 95% found once; its top ten account for roughly 8.7%. The sample comprised blood. All receptors derive from a man younger than 35 in good health.

The chain uses TRBV2 and TRBJ1-2; D ambiguous. CDR1 SNHLY and CDR2 FYNNEI come from the germline V gene. The CDR3 loop spans 12 amino acids. V was cut by 1 base and J by 3 bases, with 3 bases left in between. CDR3 protein: CASSEGDYGYTF. In DNA, the CDR3 is TGTGCCAGCAGTGAAGGGGACTATGGCTACACCTTC.

CDR3 sequence: CASSLEVSGTIYF. In DNA form, the CDR3 reads TGCGCCAGCAGCTTGGAAGTCTCGGGCACCATATATTTT. The V and J genes are TRBV5-1 and TRBJ1-3; D gene uncertain. The V gene lost 0 bases and the J gene lost 9 bases, with 10 bases spanning the gap. Germline V lookup: CDR1 SGHRS, CDR2 YFSETQ. The CDR3 has 13 amino acids.

J is TRBJ2-3 and V is TRBV9; the D is unclear. Germline CDR1 SGDLS, CDR2 YYNGEE. V was cut by 0 bases and J by 4 bases, with 12 bases left in between. This CDR3 has 15 amino acids. CDR3 region: CASSVDRRRADTQYF. In DNA form, the CDR3 reads TGTGCCAGCAGCGTAGATAGGCGACGTGCAGATACGCAGTATTTT. The full variable domain, rest sourced from reference TRBV9 and TRBJ2-3, is DSGVTQTPKHLITATGQRVTLRCSPRSGDLSVYWYQQSLDQGLQFLIQYYNGEERAKGNILERFSAQQFPDLHSELNLSSLELGDSALYFCASSVDRRRADTQYFGPGTRLTVL.

The rearrangement links TRBV5-4 to TRBJ2-1, with TRBD2 matching over 9 bases. CDR1 and CDR2 (germline): SGHNT, YYREEE (reference sequence). V gave up 10 bases and J gave up 2 bases; unmatched junction bases: 7. This CDR3 is 14 amino acids long. The CDR3 protein is CAGALAGPYNEQFF. In DNA, the CDR3 is TGTGCCGGAGCGCTAGCGGGGCCCTACAATGAGCAGTTCTTC.

In DNA form, the CDR3 reads TGTGCCTGGAGCGGCTCCTATAATTCACCCCTCCACTTT. Its protein product is CAWSGSYNSPLHF. The genes are TRBV30 and TRBJ1-6; D unclear. CDR3 length: 13 amino acids. Trimming took 3 bases from V and 0 from J, leaving 3 bases between them. Germline CDR1 and CDR2: GTSNPN and SVGIG (reference sequence).

This clone came up once. This chain joins TRBV3-1 (or the pseudogene TRBV3-2) and TRBJ2-5, with TRBD2 identical over 7 bases. Trimming removed 0 bases from V and 2 bases from J; junction bases left unmatched: 12. CDR1 LGHDT and CDR2 YNNKEL come from the germline V gene (reference sequence). The CDR3 has 18 amino acids. This CDR3 is CASSQDARTAGGQETQYF. The CDR3 DNA reads TGTGCCAGCAGCCAAGACGCGAGGACTGCCGGGGGGCAAGAGACCCAGTACTTC.

V is TRBV27 and J is TRBJ2-7; D could derive from TRBD1 or TRBD2 (5 bases each). The germline V and J ends were trimmed by 6 bases and 7 bases, with 19 bases remaining between them. This CDR3 spans 14 amino acids. The germline V gene encodes CDR1 MNHEY and CDR2 SMNVEV (reference sequence). The CDR3 sequence: CASSDGARNGEQYF. DNA of the CDR3: TGTGCCAGCAGCGACGGGGCCCGAAATGGGGAGCAGTACTTC.

Note on this clone: The germline gene is not matched at one end of the junction; a read error may be the cause. V and J are TRBV5-1 and TRBJ2-2; perhaps TRBD2 as D (6 bases). CDR1 and CDR2 (germline): SGHRS, YFSETQ. The length of the CDR3 is 14 residues. The CDR3 protein is CASSLLASNGGLFF. CDR3 bases: TGCGCCAGCAGCTTGCTAGCGAGCAACGGGGGGCTGTTTTTT.

The chain recombines TRBV9 with TRBJ2-5; 9 nucleotides match TRBD2. V was pared by 0 bases and J by 1 base, with 4 bases of the junction left unmatched. The CDR3 loop spans 16 amino acids. The germline gives CDR1 SGDLS, CDR2 YYNGEE. CDR3 bases: TGTGCCAGCAGCGTAGATCCAGCGGGGGGCCAAGAGACCCAGTACTTC. Translation gives CASSVDPAGGQETQYF.

The chain is built from TRBV12-3 or TRBV12-4 and TRBJ1-6; no firm D call. The CDR3 length is 13 residues. The V end lost 0 bases, the J end lost 11 bases, and 8 bases lay between the germline ends. Here the CDR3 DNA reads TGTGCCAGCAGTTTAGCTTCTGGGGCACCCCTCCACTTT. Translated: CASSLASGAPLHF.